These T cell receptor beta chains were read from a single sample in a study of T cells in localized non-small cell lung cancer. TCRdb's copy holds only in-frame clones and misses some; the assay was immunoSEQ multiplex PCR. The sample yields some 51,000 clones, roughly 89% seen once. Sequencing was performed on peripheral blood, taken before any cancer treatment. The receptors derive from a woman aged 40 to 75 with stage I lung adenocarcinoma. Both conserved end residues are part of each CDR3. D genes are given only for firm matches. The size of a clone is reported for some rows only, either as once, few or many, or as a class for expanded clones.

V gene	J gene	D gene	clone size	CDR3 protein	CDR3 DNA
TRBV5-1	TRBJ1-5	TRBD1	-	CASSLTGGGQPQHF	TGCGCCAGCAGCTTGACAGGGGGGGGTCAGCCCCAGCATTTT
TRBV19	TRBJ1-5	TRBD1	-	CASSNPGQGRYDNQPQHF	TGTGCCAGTAGCAATCCCGGACAGGGGCGATACGACAATCAGCCCCAGCATTTT
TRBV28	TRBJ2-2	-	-	CATLGLVWTGELFF	TGTGCCACCCTAGGTCTAGTTTGGACCGGGGAGCTGTTTTTT
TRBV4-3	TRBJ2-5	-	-	CASSQEGQGWETQYF	TGCGCCAGCAGCCAAGAAGGTCAGGGATGGGAGACCCAGTACTTC
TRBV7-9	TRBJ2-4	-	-	CASSLIRVDIQYF	TGTGCCAGCAGCTTAATCAGGGTGGACATTCAGTACTTC
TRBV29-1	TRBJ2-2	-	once	CSVVPSAGELFF	TGCAGCGTTGTTCCATCTGCCGGGGAGCTGTTTTTT
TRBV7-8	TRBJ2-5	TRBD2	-	CASSLEWSGGETQYF	TGTGCCAGCAGCTTGGAATGGAGCGGGGGGGAGACCCAGTACTTC
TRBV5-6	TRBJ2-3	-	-	CASSLVQANPSTDTQYF	TGTGCCAGCAGCTTGGTTCAGGCGAACCCTAGCACAGATACGCAGTATTTT
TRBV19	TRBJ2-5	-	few	CASSTLQEEQETQYF	TGTGCCAGTAGTACCCTCCAGGAGGAACAAGAGACCCAGTACTTC
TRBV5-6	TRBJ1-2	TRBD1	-	CASSFPGTGDGDGYTF	TGTGCCAGCAGCTTCCCCGGGACAGGGGACGGGGATGGCTACACCTTC
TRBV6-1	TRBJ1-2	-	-	CASSEGGRANYGYTF	TGTGCCAGCAGTGAGGGGGGTAGGGCTAACTATGGCTACACCTTC
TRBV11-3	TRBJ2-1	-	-	CASSSGVGGPYNEQFF	TGTGCCAGCAGCTCCGGAGTTGGGGGTCCCTACAATGAGCAGTTCTTC
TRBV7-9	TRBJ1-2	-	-	CASSPGPINYGYTF	TGTGCCAGCAGCCCCGGGCCAATAAACTATGGCTACACCTTC
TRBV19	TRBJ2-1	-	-	CASSIVLALNEQFF	TGTGCCAGTAGTATAGTACTGGCACTCAATGAGCAGTTCTTC
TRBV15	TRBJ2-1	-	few	CATSRERGLYNEQFF	TGTGCCACCAGCAGAGAACGGGGGCTCTACAATGAGCAGTTCTTC
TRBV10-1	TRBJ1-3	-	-	CASSESPGSGNTIYF	TGCGCCAGCAGTGAGTCGCCGGGGTCTGGAAACACCATATATTTT
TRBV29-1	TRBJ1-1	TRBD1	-	CSAQGQVNTEAFF	TGCAGCGCCCAAGGACAGGTGAACACTGAAGCTTTCTTT
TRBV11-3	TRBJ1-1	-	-	CASSGRGTEAFF	TGTGCCAGCAGCGGAAGGGGGACTGAAGCTTTCTTT
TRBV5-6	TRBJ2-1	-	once	CASSLAGPGEQFF	TGTGCCAGCAGCTTGGCTGGGCCCGGTGAGCAGTTCTTC
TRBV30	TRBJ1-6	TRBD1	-	CAWSGTGDSPLHF	TGTGCCTGGAGTGGGACAGGGGATTCACCCCTCCACTTT
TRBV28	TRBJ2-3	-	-	CASISGGDTQYF	TGTGCCAGCATTAGCGGCGGAGATACGCAGTATTTT
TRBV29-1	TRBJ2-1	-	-	CSVAYIGNEQFF	TGCAGCGTTGCATATATAGGAAATGAGCAGTTCTTC
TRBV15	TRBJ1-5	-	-	CATSRDPGGWQAINQPQHF	TGTGCCACCAGCAGAGACCCGGGGGGGTGGCAGGCCATCAATCAGCCCCAGCATTTT
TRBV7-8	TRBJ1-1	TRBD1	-	CASSTTGGSRAFF	TGTGCCAGCAGCACGACAGGGGGTAGTCGAGCTTTCTTT
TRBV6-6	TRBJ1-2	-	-	CASSYQGGAWDGYTF	TGTGCCAGCAGTTACCAAGGGGGGGCATGGGATGGCTACACCTTC
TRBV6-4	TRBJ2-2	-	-	CASSDPGYVQGFTGRLTGELFF	TGTGCCAGCAGTGACCCCGGGTACGTACAGGGTTTCACAGGGAGATTAACCGGGGAGCTGTTTTTT
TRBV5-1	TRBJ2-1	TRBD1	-	CASSDGQDGREQFF	TGCGCCAGCAGCGACGGACAGGACGGCAGGGAGCAGTTCTTC
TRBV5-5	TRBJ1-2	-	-	CASSLGAGNNYGYTF	TGTGCCAGCAGCTTGGGCGCAGGAAATAACTATGGCTACACCTTC
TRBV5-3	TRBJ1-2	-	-	CARSDSGKRHGGYTF	TGTGCCAGAAGCGATTCAGGGAAGAGGCATGGTGGCTACACCTTC
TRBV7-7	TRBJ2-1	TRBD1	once	CASSKTGGRWGGPTSEQFF	TGTGCTAGCAGCAAGACAGGGGGGCGCTGGGGTGGCCCTACGAGTGAGCAGTTCTTC
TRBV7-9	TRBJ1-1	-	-	CASSKDRNTEAFF	TGTGCCAGCAGCAAGGACAGGAACACTGAAGCTTTCTTT
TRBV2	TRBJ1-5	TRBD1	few	CASRVGTARGPQHF	TGTGCCAGCAGAGTCGGGACAGCCCGGGGGCCCCAGCATTTT
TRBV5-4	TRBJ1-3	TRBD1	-	CASSGDRASGNTIYF	TGTGCCAGCAGCGGGGACAGGGCCTCTGGAAACACCATATATTTT
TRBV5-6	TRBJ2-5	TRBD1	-	CASSFEQGALETQYF	TGTGCCAGCAGCTTCGAGCAGGGGGCTTTAGAGACCCAGTACTTC
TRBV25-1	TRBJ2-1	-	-	CASRGSWGEQFF	TGTGCCAGCAGGGGTTCCTGGGGTGAGCAGTTCTTC
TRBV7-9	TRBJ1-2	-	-	CASSFTMGEGYTF	TGTGCCAGCAGCTTTACCATGGGGGAGGGCTACACCTTC
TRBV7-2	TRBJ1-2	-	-	CASSPQPRPIPFWGYTF	TGTGCCAGCAGCCCCCAACCGAGACCTATACCGTTCTGGGGCTACACCTTC
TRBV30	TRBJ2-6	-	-	CAWSVTSGANVLTF	TGTGCCTGGAGTGTAACCTCTGGGGCCAACGTCCTGACTTTC